This TCR beta chain comes out of a study of beta chain features in type 1 diabetes. The CDR3 spans 16 residues. The V segment lost 5 bases and the J segment 2 bases; nucleotides outside the gene matches: 8. CDR1 MNHNY and CDR2 SVGAGI come from the germline V gene (reference sequence). cDNA synthesis used the whole RNA isolate, giving expressed TCRB sequences. Profiled with immunoSEQ multiplex PCR; TCRdb holds only in-frame clones, not every one. This sample has hundreds of thousands of clones, with around a sixth found just once. A few counts support this clone. V is TRBV6-6 and J is TRBJ2-7; 11 bases agree with TRBD1. This clonotype was sampled from a woman under 30 in good health. Sequencing input: naive CD4+ T cells from blood. The CDR3 nucleotides read TGTGCCAGCAGTAGCCCTCCGGGACAGGGGGCCTACGAGCAGTACTTC. This translates into CASSSPPGQGAYEQYF.